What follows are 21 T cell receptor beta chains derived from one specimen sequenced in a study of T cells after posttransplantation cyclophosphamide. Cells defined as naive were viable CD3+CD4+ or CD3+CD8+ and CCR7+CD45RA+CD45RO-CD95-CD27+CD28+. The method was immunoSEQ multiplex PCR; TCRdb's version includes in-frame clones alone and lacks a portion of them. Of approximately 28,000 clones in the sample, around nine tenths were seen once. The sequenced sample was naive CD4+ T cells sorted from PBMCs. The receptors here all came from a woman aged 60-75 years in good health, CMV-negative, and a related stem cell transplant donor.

The CDR3 coding sequence is TGTGCCAGCAGCCAACCAACTGCGTGGAACACTGAAGCTTTCTTT. Translating it yields CASSQPTAWNTEAFF. This chain uses TRBV14 with TRBJ1-1, with D hard to call. Germline V lookup: CDR1 SGHDN, CDR2 FVKESK. This CDR3 region has 15 residues. Trimming stripped 2 bases from V and 1 base from J, with 11 bases between.

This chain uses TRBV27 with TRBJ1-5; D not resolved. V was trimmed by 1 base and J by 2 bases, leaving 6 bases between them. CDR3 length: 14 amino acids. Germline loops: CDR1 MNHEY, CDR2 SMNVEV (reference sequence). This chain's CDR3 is CASSLWGGNQPQHF. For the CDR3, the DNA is TGTGCCAGCAGTTTATGGGGAGGCAATCAGCCCCAGCATTTT.

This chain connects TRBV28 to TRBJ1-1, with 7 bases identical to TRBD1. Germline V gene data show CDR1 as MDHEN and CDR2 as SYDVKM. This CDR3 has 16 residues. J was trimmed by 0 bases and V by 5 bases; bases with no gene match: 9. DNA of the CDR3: TGTGCCAGCAGTCCTACAGGGGAGAGGATGAACACTGAAGCTTTCTTT. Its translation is CASSPTGERMNTEAFF.

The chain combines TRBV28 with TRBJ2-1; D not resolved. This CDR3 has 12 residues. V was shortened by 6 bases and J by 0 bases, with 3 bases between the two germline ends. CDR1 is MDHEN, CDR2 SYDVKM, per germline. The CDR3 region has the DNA TGTGCCAGCAGCGGCTCCTACAATGAGCAGTTCTTC. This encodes CASSGSYNEQFF. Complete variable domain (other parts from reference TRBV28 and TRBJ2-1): DVKVTQSSRYLVKRTGEKVFLECVQDMDHENMFWYRQDPGLGLRLIYFSYDVKMKEKGDIPEGYSVSREKKERFSLILESASTNQTSMYLCASSGSYNEQFFGPGTRLTVL.

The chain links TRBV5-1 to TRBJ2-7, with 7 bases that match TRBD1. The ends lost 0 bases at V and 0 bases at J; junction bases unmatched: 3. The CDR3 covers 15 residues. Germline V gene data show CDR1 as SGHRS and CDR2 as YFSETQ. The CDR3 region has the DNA TGCGCCAGCAGCTTGGTCAGGGGGAGCTCCTACGAGCAGTACTTC. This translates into CASSLVRGSSYEQYF.

As DNA, the CDR3 is TGTGCCAGCAGTTATCCTGGCACAGATACGCAGTATTTT. This sequence encodes CASSYPGTDTQYF. V usage is TRBV6-6 and J usage is TRBJ2-3; D is unclear. CDR1 MNHNY and CDR2 SVGAGI come from the germline V gene (reference sequence). The CDR3 has 13 residues. V lost 3 bases and J lost 1, with 5 bases in between.

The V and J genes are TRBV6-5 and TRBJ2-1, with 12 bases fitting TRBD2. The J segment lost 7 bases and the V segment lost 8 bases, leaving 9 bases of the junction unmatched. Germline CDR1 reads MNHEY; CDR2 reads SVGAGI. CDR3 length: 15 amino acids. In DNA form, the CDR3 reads TGTGCCAGCTCCGAACTAGCGGGAGGAGAGAATGAGCAGTTCTTC. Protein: CASSELAGGENEQFF.

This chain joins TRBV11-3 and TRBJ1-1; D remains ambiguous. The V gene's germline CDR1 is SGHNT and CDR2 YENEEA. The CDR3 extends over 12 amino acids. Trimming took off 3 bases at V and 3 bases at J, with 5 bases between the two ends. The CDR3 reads CASSLRDTEAFF. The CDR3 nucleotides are TGTGCCAGCAGCTTGAGGGACACTGAAGCTTTCTTT.

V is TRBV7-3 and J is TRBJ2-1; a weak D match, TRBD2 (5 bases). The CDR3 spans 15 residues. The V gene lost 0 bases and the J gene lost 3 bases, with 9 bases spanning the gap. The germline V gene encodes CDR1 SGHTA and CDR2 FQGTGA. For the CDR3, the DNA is TGTGCCAGCAGCTTAACGGGAGAGTACTACAATGAGCAGTTCTTC. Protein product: CASSLTGEYYNEQFF.

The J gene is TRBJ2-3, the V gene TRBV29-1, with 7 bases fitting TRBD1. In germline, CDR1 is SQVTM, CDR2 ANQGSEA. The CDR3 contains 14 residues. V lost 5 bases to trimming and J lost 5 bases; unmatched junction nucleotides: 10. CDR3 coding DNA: TGCAGCGTTAGACAGGGAAATAGGGGAGATACGCAGTATTTT. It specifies CSVRQGNRGDTQYF.

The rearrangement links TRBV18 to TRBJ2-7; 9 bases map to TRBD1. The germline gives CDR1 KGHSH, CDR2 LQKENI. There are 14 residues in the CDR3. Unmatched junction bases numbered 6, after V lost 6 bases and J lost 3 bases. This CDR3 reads CASSLGTGFYEQYF. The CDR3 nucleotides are TGTGCCAGCTCTCTCGGGACAGGGTTCTACGAGCAGTACTTC. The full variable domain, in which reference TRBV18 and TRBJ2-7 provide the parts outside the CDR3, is NAGVMQNPRHLVRRRGQEARLRCSPMKGHSHVYWYRQLPEEGLKFMVYLQKENIIDESGMPKERFSAEFPKEGPSILRIQQVVRGDSAAYFCASSLGTGFYEQYFGPGTRLTVT.

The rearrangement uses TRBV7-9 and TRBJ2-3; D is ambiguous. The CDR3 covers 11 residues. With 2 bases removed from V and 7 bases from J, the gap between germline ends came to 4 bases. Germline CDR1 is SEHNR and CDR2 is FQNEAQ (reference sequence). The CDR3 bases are TGTGCCAGCAGCTTATCCTATACGCAGTATTTT. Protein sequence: CASSLSYTQYF.

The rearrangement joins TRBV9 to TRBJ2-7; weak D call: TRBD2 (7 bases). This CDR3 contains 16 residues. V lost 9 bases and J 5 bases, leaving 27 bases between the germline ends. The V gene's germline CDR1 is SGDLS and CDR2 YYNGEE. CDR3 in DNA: TGTGCCAACAGGCCTGGGGGGGCGAGCGGTATCCACGAGCAGTACTTC. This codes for CANRPGGASGIHEQYF.

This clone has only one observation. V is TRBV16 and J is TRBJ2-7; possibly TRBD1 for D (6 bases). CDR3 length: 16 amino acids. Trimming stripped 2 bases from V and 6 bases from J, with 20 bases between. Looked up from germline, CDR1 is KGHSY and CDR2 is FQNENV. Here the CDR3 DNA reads TGTGCCAGCAGCCAACCCACAGGGAAAATTCTGGTCGAGCAGTACTTC. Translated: CASSQPTGKILVEQYF. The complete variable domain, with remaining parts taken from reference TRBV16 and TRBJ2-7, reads GEEVAQTPKHLVRGEGQKAKLYCAPIKGHSYVFWYQQVLKNEFKFLISFQNENVFDETGMPKERFSAKCLPNSPCSLEIQATKLEDSAVYFCASSQPTGKILVEQYFGPGTRLTVT.

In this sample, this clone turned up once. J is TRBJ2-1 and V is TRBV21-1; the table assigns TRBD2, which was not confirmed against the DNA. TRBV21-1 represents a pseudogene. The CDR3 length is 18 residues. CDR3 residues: CASSIHGDSLRVHNEQFF. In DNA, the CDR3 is TGTGCCAGCAGCATCCACGGGGACTCCCTGAGGGTCCACAATGAGCAGTTCTTC.

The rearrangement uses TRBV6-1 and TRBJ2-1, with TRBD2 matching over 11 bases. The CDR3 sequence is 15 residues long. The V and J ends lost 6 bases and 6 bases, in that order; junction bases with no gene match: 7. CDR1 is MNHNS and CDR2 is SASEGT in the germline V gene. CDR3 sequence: CASRTLSGRANEQFF. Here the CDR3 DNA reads TGTGCCAGCAGAACCCTTAGCGGGAGGGCCAATGAGCAGTTCTTC.

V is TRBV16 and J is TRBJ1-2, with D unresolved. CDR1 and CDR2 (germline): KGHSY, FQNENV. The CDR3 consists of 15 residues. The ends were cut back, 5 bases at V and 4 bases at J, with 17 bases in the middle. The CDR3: CASSSRPHEGYGYTF. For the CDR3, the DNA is TGTGCCAGCAGCTCTCGACCCCACGAGGGCTATGGCTACACCTTC.

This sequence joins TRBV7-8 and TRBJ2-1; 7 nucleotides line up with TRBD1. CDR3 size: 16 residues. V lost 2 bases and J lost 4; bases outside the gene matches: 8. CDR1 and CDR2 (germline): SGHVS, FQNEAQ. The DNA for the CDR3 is TGTGCCAGCAGCTTATTTAACAGGGGTCAATACAATGAGCAGTTCTTC. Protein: CASSLFNRGQYNEQFF.

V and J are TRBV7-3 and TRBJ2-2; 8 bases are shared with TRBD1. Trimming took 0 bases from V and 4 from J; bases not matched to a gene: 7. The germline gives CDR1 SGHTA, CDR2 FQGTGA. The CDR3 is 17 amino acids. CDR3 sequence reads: CASSLTPQGAATGELFF. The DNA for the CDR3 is TGTGCCAGCAGCTTAACCCCTCAGGGGGCGGCCACCGGGGAGCTGTTTTTT.

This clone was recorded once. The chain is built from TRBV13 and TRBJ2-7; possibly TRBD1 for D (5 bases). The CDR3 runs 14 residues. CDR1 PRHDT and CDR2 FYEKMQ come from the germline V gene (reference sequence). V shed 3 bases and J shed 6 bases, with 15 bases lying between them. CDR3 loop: CASSFAGPLGEQYF. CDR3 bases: TGTGCCAGCAGCTTCGCAGGGCCTCTGGGCGAGCAGTACTTC.

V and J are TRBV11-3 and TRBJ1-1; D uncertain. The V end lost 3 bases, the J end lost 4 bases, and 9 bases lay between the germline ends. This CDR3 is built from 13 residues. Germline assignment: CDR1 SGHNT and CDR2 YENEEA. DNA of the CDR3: TGTGCCAGCAGCTTTGAGGCAAGCACTGAAGCTTTCTTT. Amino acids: CASSFEASTEAFF. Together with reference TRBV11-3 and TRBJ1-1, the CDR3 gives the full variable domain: EAGVVQSPRYKIIEKKQPVAFWCNPISGHNTLYWYLQNLGQGPELLIRYENEEAVDDSQLPKDRFSAERLKGVDSTLKIQPAELGDSAVYLCASSFEASTEAFFGQGTRLTVV.